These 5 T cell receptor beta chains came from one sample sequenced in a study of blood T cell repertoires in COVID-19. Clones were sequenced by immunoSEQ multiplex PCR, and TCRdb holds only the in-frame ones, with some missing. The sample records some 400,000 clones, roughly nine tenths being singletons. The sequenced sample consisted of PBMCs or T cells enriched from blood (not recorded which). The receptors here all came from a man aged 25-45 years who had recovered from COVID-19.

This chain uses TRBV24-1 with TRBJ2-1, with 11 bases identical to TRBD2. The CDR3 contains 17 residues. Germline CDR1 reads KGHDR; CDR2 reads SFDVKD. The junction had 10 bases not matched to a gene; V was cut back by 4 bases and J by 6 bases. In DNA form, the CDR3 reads TGTGCCACCAGTGACCCAATAGCGGGAGGGCCTGCCAATGAGCAGTTCTTC. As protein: CATSDPIAGGPANEQFF.

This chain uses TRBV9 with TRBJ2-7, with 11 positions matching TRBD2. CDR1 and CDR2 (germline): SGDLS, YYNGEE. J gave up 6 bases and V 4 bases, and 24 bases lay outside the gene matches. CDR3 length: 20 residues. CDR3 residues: CASSTTPLAGGSINDREQYF. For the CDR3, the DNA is TGTGCCAGCAGCACAACACCTCTAGCGGGAGGAAGTATAAATGATCGCGAGCAGTACTTC.

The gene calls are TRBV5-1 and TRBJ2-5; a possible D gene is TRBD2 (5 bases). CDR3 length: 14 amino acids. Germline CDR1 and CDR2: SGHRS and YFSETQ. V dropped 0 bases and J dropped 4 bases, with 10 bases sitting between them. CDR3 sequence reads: CASSLATTPETQYF. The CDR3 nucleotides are TGCGCCAGCAGCTTGGCGACTACCCCAGAGACCCAGTACTTC.

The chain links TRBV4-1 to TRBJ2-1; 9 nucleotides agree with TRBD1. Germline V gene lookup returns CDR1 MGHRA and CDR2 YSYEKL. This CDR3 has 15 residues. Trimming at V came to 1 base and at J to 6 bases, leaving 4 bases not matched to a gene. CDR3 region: CASSQGDRVINEQFF. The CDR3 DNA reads TGCGCCAGCAGCCAAGGGGACAGGGTCATCAATGAGCAGTTCTTC.

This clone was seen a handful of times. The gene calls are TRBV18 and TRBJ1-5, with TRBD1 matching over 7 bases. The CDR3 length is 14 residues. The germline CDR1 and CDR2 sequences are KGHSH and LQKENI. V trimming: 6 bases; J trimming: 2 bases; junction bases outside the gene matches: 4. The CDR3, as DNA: TGTGCCAGCTCCCTCGGGACAGGCAATCAGCCCCAGCATTTT. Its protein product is CASSLGTGNQPQHF.